The 28 T cell receptor beta chains below were found in one sample sequenced in a study of blood T cell repertoires in COVID-19. Some clones are missing from TCRdb's copy, which holds only in-frame ones; the method was immunoSEQ multiplex PCR. The table includes 140,000 to 150,000 clones, around nine tenths detected once. Sequenced: peripheral blood. All receptors derive from a woman between 45 and 65 years old with acute or convalescent COVID-19.

Remarks on this clone: This CDR3 is also generated by other DNA sequences in the sample. The rearrangement uses TRBV10-2 and TRBJ2-3, with 9 bases matching TRBD2. Looked up from germline, CDR1 is WSHSY and CDR2 is SAAADI. Trimming removed 8 bases from V and 1 base from J; junction bases left unmatched: 1. This CDR3 spans 13 amino acids. CDR3 residues: CASRTSGTDTQYF. The CDR3 bases are TGCGCCAGCCGGACTAGCGGCACAGATACGCAGTATTTT.

The J gene is TRBJ1-1, the V gene TRBV18; unclear D gene. The CDR3 contains 14 residues. Trimming shortened V by 5 bases and J by 3 bases, and 13 bases separated the two germline ends. The germline V gene encodes CDR1 KGHSH and CDR2 LQKENI. The CDR3 DNA reads as TGTGCCAGCTCAGACGGGTGGAGGGACACTGAAGCTTTCTTT. Its protein product is CASSDGWRDTEAFF. Filled out from reference TRBV18 and TRBJ1-1, the complete variable domain reads NAGVMQNPRHLVRRRGQEARLRCSPMKGHSHVYWYRQLPEEGLKFMVYLQKENIIDESGMPKERFSAEFPKEGPSILRIQQVVRGDSAAYFCASSDGWRDTEAFFGQGTRLTVV.

The chain is built from TRBV19 and TRBJ1-3; D is unresolved. The V gene lost 3 bases and the J gene lost 2 bases, with 14 bases spanning the gap. CDR1 is LNHDA and CDR2 is SQIVND in the germline V gene (reference sequence). The CDR3 covers 16 residues. The CDR3 nucleotides are TGTGCCAGTAGTATCCGACGGGTGGTTGCTGGAAACACCATATATTTT. As protein: CASSIRRVVAGNTIYF.

The genes are TRBV18 and TRBJ1-6; 11 bases line up with TRBD1. Per germline, CDR1 KGHSH and CDR2 LQKENI. V lost 3 bases and J lost 6; bases outside the gene matches: 4. CDR3 length equals 16 residues. CDR3 sequence: CASSPGQGALNSPLHF. The CDR3 nucleotides are TGTGCCAGCTCACCCGGACAGGGGGCTCTTAATTCACCCCTCCACTTT. Variable domain in full (rest from reference TRBV18 and TRBJ1-6): NAGVMQNPRHLVRRRGQEARLRCSPMKGHSHVYWYRQLPEEGLKFMVYLQKENIIDESGMPKERFSAEFPKEGPSILRIQQVVRGDSAAYFCASSPGQGALNSPLHFGNGTRLTVT.

This clone was counted ten times or more. The V call is TRBV4-2, the J call TRBJ1-1; D gene uncertain. Germline-derived CDR1 and CDR2 are LGHNA and YNFKEQ. Trimming stripped 3 bases from V and 7 bases from J, with 9 bases between. This CDR3 is 12 amino acids long. The CDR3 DNA follows: TGTGCCAGCAGCCACCCCGGGGATGAAGCTTTCTTT. This translates into CASSHPGDEAFF.

The V and J genes are TRBV18 and TRBJ2-5, with D unclear. Germline-derived CDR1 and CDR2 are KGHSH and LQKENI. The V and J ends lost 5 bases and 2 bases respectively, with 6 bases between them. CDR3 length: 12 residues. The CDR3 protein is CASSVQQETQYF. DNA for the CDR3: TGTGCCAGCTCAGTCCAACAAGAGACCCAGTACTTC.

The table lists this clone with a count of one. The rearrangement joins TRBV19 to TRBJ1-5; D may be TRBD1 (6 bases). Germline assignment: CDR1 LNHDA and CDR2 SQIVND (reference sequence). This CDR3 spans 14 amino acids. V dropped 3 bases and J dropped 5 bases, with 11 bases sitting between them. Written as DNA, the CDR3 is TGTGCCAGTAGTATCCCGGACAGCTATCAGCCCCAGCATTTT. Its translation: CASSIPDSYQPQHF.

This chain joins TRBV10-3 and TRBJ1-4, with D unresolved. The CDR3 runs to 17 residues. Germline V gene lookup returns CDR1 ENHRY and CDR2 SYGVKD. V was trimmed by 0 bases and J by 7 bases, leaving 18 bases between them. Here the CDR3 DNA reads TGTGCCATCAGTGAGTCCAGAGGTGGGTCTTTTGGTGAAAAACTGTTTTTT. Encoded protein: CAISESRGGSFGEKLFF.

The chain is built from TRBV2 and TRBJ2-1, with D tentatively TRBD1 (6 bases). The CDR3 loop spans 13 amino acids. Trimming stripped 8 bases from V and 9 bases from J, with 17 bases between. Germline-derived CDR1 and CDR2 are SNHLY and FYNNEI. In DNA form, the CDR3 reads TGTGCCAGCCGACTAATGTCGGACAGTGAGCAGTTCTTC. Protein product: CASRLMSDSEQFF.

The J gene is TRBJ2-3, the V gene TRBV5-4, with D unresolved. The CDR3 length is 13 residues. The V and J ends lost 0 bases and 6 bases respectively, with 8 bases between them. From germline, CDR1 is SGHNT and CDR2 YYREEE (reference sequence). CDR3 residues: CASSLAPADTQYF. The CDR3 DNA follows: TGTGCCAGCAGCTTGGCACCAGCGGATACGCAGTATTTT.

This clone was picked up a small number of times. This rearrangement joins TRBV15 to TRBJ1-5; 8 bases line up with TRBD1. Germline V CDR1 and CDR2: LNHNV, YYDKDF (reference sequence). The CDR3 has 17 amino acids. The junction had 11 bases not matched to a gene; V was cut back by 0 bases and J by 7 bases. The CDR3 protein is CATSRDLGQGAWQPQHF. The CDR3 DNA follows: TGTGCCACCAGCAGAGATCTTGGTCAGGGGGCATGGCAGCCCCAGCATTTT.

This rearrangement joins TRBV27 to TRBJ1-1, with D possibly being TRBD1 (5 bases). Trimming removed 3 bases from V and 6 bases from J, with 11 bases in between. This CDR3 has 13 amino acids. Germline V lookup: CDR1 MNHEY, CDR2 SMNVEV (reference sequence). CDR3 sequence reads: CASSLGGGPEAFF. As DNA, the CDR3 is TGTGCCAGCAGTTTGGGGGGAGGCCCTGAAGCTTTCTTT.

The chain joins TRBV2 to TRBJ2-2, with 7 bases identical to TRBD1. Trimming took 7 bases from V and 3 from J; bases not matched to a gene: 11. Per the germline V gene, CDR1 is SNHLY and CDR2 is FYNNEI. The CDR3 covers 16 residues. CDR3 region: CASKGRRGGDTGELFF. CDR3 DNA: TGTGCCAGCAAGGGAAGACGAGGGGGCGACACCGGGGAGCTGTTTTTT.

J is TRBJ2-1 and V is TRBV20-1, with unresolved D. Trimming cost V 3 bases and J 8 bases, with 17 bases left between them. The germline V gene has CDR1 DFQATT and CDR2 SNEGSKA (reference sequence). CDR3 length: 14 residues. This CDR3 is CSASLIGNRDEQFF. The CDR3 DNA follows: TGCAGTGCTAGTCTAATCGGTAATCGGGATGAGCAGTTCTTC.

The chain carries TRBV20-1 and TRBJ2-1; no reliable D call. CDR3 length: 11 residues. Germline CDR1 DFQATT, CDR2 SNEGSKA (reference sequence). Trimming pared 4 bases from V and 3 bases from J, leaving 4 bases between. The DNA for the CDR3 is TGCAGTGCTAAACTCTACAATGAGCAGTTCTTC. Translation: CSAKLYNEQFF.

The J gene is TRBJ2-7, the V gene TRBV13, with 8 bases lining up with TRBD1. Germline CDR1 PRHDT, CDR2 FYEKMQ (reference sequence). The length of the CDR3 is 17 residues. J gave up 6 bases and V 0 bases, and 13 bases lay outside the gene matches. The CDR3 coding sequence is TGTGCCAGCAGCTTAGGGGGAGTCAGGGGGCGACTTTCCGAGCAGTACTTC. Its protein product is CASSLGGVRGRLSEQYF.

The rearrangement joins TRBV28 to TRBJ1-1; the D gene is possibly TRBD1 (5 bases). Germline V gene sequence: CDR1 MDHEN, CDR2 SYDVKM. Trimming took 2 bases from V and 11 from J, leaving 15 bases between them. The CDR3 loop spans 13 amino acids. Written as DNA, the CDR3 is TGTGCCAGCAGTTTAGGGGGGGGTTTCCAGGCTTTCTTT. It codes for CASSLGGGFQAFF.

The chain recombines TRBV7-9 with TRBJ2-2, with a tentative D call TRBD1 (6 bases). Germline assignment: CDR1 SEHNR and CDR2 FQNEAQ (reference sequence). CDR3 length: 16 residues. V gave up 3 bases and J gave up 5 bases, with 16 bases separating them. The CDR3 sequence is CASSLPLQGTTGELFF. CDR3 nucleotides: TGTGCCAGCAGCTTGCCCCTACAGGGAACAACCGGGGAGCTGTTTTTT.

The chain uses TRBV4-2 and TRBJ2-7, with 10 bases lining up with TRBD1. Per germline, CDR1 LGHNA and CDR2 YNFKEQ. V lost 2 bases, J lost 4 bases, and 5 bases stayed unmatched. The CDR3 covers 15 residues. In DNA form, the CDR3 reads TGTGCCAGCAGCCAACAGGGACAGGGGTTGTACGAGCAGTACTTC. This sequence encodes CASSQQGQGLYEQYF.

Here the CDR3 reads CASSVGQGTWGYTF. The CDR3, as DNA: TGTGCCAGCAGCGTAGGACAGGGGACGTGGGGCTACACCTTC. The J gene is TRBJ1-2, the V gene TRBV9; 8 bases line up with TRBD1. J was trimmed by 8 bases and V by 0 bases; bases with no gene match: 6. The germline V gene has CDR1 SGDLS and CDR2 YYNGEE. The CDR3 has 14 amino acids.

The genes are TRBV6-1 and TRBJ1-1; no clear D. The V gene's germline CDR1 is MNHNS and CDR2 SASEGT. The CDR3 has 13 residues. V gave up 2 bases and J gave up 7 bases, with 11 bases separating them. The CDR3 protein is CASSETGTGEAFF. CDR3 DNA: TGTGCCAGCAGTGAAACGGGTACTGGTGAAGCTTTCTTT.

This clone was found once. At one boundary the junction diverges from the germline segment, which might be a read error. The chain uses TRBV7-7 and TRBJ2-1; D gene ambiguous. Looked up from germline, CDR1 is SSHAT and CDR2 is FNYEAQ (reference sequence). CDR3 length equals 15 residues. The CDR3 protein is CASSLAYESYNEQFF. As DNA, the CDR3 is TGTGCTAGCAGCTTAGCCTACGAGTCATACAATGAGCAGTTCTTC.

The chain links TRBV2 to TRBJ1-5; tentatively, D is TRBD1 (6 bases). The CDR3 runs to 14 residues. Germline V gene sequence: CDR1 SNHLY, CDR2 FYNNEI. Deletions cut 8 bases from V and 0 bases from J, with 11 bases between. The CDR3 reads CASSTGDSNQPQHF. The CDR3 DNA reads as TGTGCCAGCTCGACAGGAGATAGCAATCAGCCCCAGCATTTT.

This chain links TRBV5-1 with TRBJ2-6; 15 bases agree with TRBD2. There are 23 residues in the CDR3. Germline CDR1 reads SGHRS; CDR2 reads YFSETQ. The V gene end was trimmed by 0 bases and the J gene end by 4 bases; junction bases not matched to a gene: 17. DNA of the CDR3: TGCGCCAGCAGCTTGGGAGACAGGGGGCTCACGGGACTAGCGGGAGGAGGGGCCAACGTCCTGACTTTC. As protein: CASSLGDRGLTGLAGGGANVLTF.

The rearrangement joins TRBV12-3 or TRBV12-4 to TRBJ1-1; 8 nucleotides match TRBD1. This CDR3 has 13 residues. V lost 7 bases and J lost 1; bases outside the gene matches: 2. CDR3 in amino acids: CASTDRGNTEAFF. CDR3 nucleotide sequence: TGTGCCAGCACCGACAGGGGGAACACTGAAGCTTTCTTT.

J is TRBJ1-2 and V is TRBV7-3, with D perhaps matching TRBD1 (6 bases). CDR3 size: 15 residues. Looked up from germline, CDR1 is SGHTA and CDR2 is FQGTGA. The germline V and J ends were trimmed by 5 bases and 3 bases, with 16 bases remaining between them. The CDR3 protein is CASSPTGHGDYGYTF. The CDR3 nucleotides read TGTGCCAGCAGCCCAACGGGACACGGGGACTATGGCTACACCTTC.

The chain couples TRBV5-1 to TRBJ2-5; TRBD2 matches 8 bases. The V gene's germline CDR1 is SGHRS and CDR2 YFSETQ. The CDR3 covers 16 residues. With 4 bases clipped from V and 2 bases from J, the junction kept 10 bases outside the gene matches. The CDR3 spells CASSLSGSGGQETQYF. The CDR3 DNA reads TGCGCCAGCAGCCTTTCGGGTTCGGGGGGGCAAGAGACCCAGTACTTC.

This clone was seen a handful of times. This chain links TRBV4-1 with TRBJ1-1, with D uncertain. The CDR3 length is 13 residues. Germline CDR1 reads MGHRA; CDR2 reads YSYEKL. V lost 4 bases, J lost 2 bases, and 8 bases lay in between. The CDR3 region has the DNA TGCGCCAGCAGCCTGGAGGCAAACACTGAAGCTTTCTTT. Its translation is CASSLEANTEAFF.